Listed below are T cell receptor beta chains from one sample, sequenced in a study of CXCR3 chemokines and chemotherapy response in bladder cancer. MiXCR, run by TCRdb on the PCR reads, gives a single entry per CDR3 protein. The sample consists of approximately 10,000 distinct CDR3 sequences, more than 20% of them appearing once. This specimen was collected from a patient whose treatment included neoadjuvant chemotherapy. All receptors come from a human donor with bladder cancer that did not respond to neoadjuvant chemotherapy. The CDR3 runs from the conserved cysteine through the conserved F or W. Fields, in order: D gene, clone size, J gene, V gene, CDR3 DNA, CDR3 protein. A D gene is named only where the DNA matches it firmly. Size is omitted from some rows. Given values are once, few, many or a class for expanded clones.

.,many,TRBJ2-5,TRBV5-4,TGTGCCAGCAGCTTGGAAACTAGCATGGAGACCCAGTACTTC,CASSLETSMETQYF
.,.,TRBJ2-2,TRBV6-2/TRBV6-3,.,CASSSRAHEQFFGPGTRLTGELFF
.,many,TRBJ2-1,TRBV11-2,TGTGCCAGCAGCTTGCGGCAACTAGCCGACTACAATGAGCAGTTCTTC,CASSLRQLADYNEQFF
.,many,TRBJ2-7,TRBV5-4,TGTGCCAGCAGCTCCCCCAGCCTATCCTACGAGCAGTACTTC,CASSSPSLSYEQYF
.,many,TRBJ1-3,TRBV7-9,TGCGCTCCGGGTTCCTCTGGAAACACCATATATTTT,CAPGSSGNTIYF
TRBD1,many,TRBJ1-1,TRBV12-3/TRBV12-4,TGTGCCAGCAGTCAATCCGGGACAGGGGCCCTGAACACTGAAGCTTTCTTT,CASSQSGTGALNTEAFF
.,many,TRBJ1-1,TRBV6-5,TGTGCCAGCAGTTCCCCGGGGACGGCCGAAGCTTTCTTT,CASSSPGTAEAFF
TRBD1,few,TRBJ1-2,TRBV2,TGTGCCAGCACCGGACAGGGGGCACGCTATGGCTACACCTTC,CASTGQGARYGYTF
TRBD1,.,TRBJ2-1,TRBV13,TGTGCCAGCAGCTTAGAGGGGGCGAATGAGCAGTTCTTC,CASSLEGANEQFF
.,many,TRBJ2-5,TRBV15,TGTGCCACCTGCGTTGGAGGGGACGAAGAGACCCAGTACTTC,CATCVGGDEETQYF
TRBD1,medium-sized,TRBJ1-6,TRBV7-2,TGTGCCAGCAGACAGGGGGCTTGGACACCCCTCCACTTT,CASRQGAWTPLHF
.,medium-sized,TRBJ1-1,TRBV7-2,TGTGCCAGCAGTTGGGGCTCGACTGAAGCTTTCTTT,CASSWGSTEAFF
TRBD1,.,TRBJ2-1,TRBV6-2/TRBV6-3,TGTGCCAGCAGTTCCTTACAGGGGCTGTACAATGAGCAGTTCTTC,CASSSLQGLYNEQFF
TRBD1,.,TRBJ2-1,TRBV5-6,TGTGCCAGCAGCCCAAAACCGGGACAGGGGGCGAATGAGCAGTTCTTC,CASSPKPGQGANEQFF
.,many,TRBJ2-5,TRBV12-3/TRBV12-4,TGTGCCAGAGAGCTCGGGGGGCCAGAGACCCAGTACTTC,CARELGGPETQYF
.,.,TRBJ2-2,TRBV7-2,TGTGCCAGCAGCCCTACCGGGGAGCTGTTTTTT,CASSPTGELFF
TRBD2,medium-sized,TRBJ2-1,TRBV7-2,TGTGCCAGCAGCTTATCAGCGGGGGGAGCCTACAATGAGCAGTTCTTC,CASSLSAGGAYNEQFF
.,many,TRBJ1-2,TRBV20-1,TGCAGTGCTAGAGGGGGCAGGGTCTATGGCTACACCTTC,CSARGGRVYGYTF
.,many,TRBJ1-1,TRBV9,TGTGCCAGCAGCGTAGTTTCGGGGAACACTGAAGCTTTCTTT,CASSVVSGNTEAFF
.,.,TRBJ1-1,TRBV9,TGTGCCAGCAGCGTAGCAGGGATCACTGAAGCTTTCTTT,CASSVAGITEAFF
TRBD2,medium-sized,TRBJ2-1,TRBV19,TGTGCCAGTAGTATCTACGGGGGGATATACAATGAGCAGTTCTTC,CASSIYGGIYNEQFF
TRBD1,medium-sized,TRBJ1-2,TRBV7-2,TGTGCCAGCAGGCCGGGACAGGGGGCGAGGGGCTACACCTTC,CASRPGQGARGYTF
TRBD2,medium-sized,TRBJ2-1,TRBV6-2/TRBV6-3,TGTGCCAGCAGTTACTCCCAGCGGGGGCCCAATGAGCAGTTCTTC,CASSYSQRGPNEQFF
TRBD2,few,TRBJ2-7,TRBV6-2/TRBV6-3,TGTGCCAGCAGGGGGACTAGCGGGGGGTCCTACGAGCAGTACTTC,CASRGTSGGSYEQYF
TRBD1,many,TRBJ1-2,TRBV12-3/TRBV12-4,TGTGCCAGCAGGGGGACAGCCCTCTATGGCTACACCTTC,CASRGTALYGYTF
TRBD2,.,TRBJ2-1,TRBV5-6,TGTGCCAGCAGCCTAGGACTAGCGGGGGGCACCAATGAGCAGTTCTTC,CASSLGLAGGTNEQFF
.,medium-sized,TRBJ1-4,TRBV6-6,TGTGCCAGCAGCCCAGAATCCCGAATAAACGAAAAACTGTTTTTT,CASSPESRINEKLFF